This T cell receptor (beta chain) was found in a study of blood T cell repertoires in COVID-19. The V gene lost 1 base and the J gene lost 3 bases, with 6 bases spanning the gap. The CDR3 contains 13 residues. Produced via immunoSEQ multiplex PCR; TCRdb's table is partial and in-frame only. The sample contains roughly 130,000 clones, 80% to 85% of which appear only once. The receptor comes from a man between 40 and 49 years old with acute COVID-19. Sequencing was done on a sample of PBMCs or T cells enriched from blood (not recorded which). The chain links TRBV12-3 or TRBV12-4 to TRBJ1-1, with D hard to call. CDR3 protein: CASSLGEDTEAFF. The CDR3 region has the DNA TGTGCCAGCAGTTTAGGGGAGGACACTGAAGCTTTCTTT.